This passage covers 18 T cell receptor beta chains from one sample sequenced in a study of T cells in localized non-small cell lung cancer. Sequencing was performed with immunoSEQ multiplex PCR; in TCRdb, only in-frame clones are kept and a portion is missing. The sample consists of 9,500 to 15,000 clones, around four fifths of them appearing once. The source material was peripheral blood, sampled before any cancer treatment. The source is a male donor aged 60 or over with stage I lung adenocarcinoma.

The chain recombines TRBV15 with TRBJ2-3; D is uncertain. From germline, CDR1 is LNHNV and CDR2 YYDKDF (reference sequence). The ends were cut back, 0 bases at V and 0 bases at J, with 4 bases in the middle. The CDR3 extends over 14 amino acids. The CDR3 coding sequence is TGTGCCACCAGCAGAGACGCTAGCACAGATACGCAGTATTTT. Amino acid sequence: CATSRDASTDTQYF.

The CDR3 nucleotides are TGTGCCAGCCGAGGCGGGATGAACACCGGGGAGCTGTTTTTT. Amino acids: CASRGGMNTGELFF. V is TRBV2 and J is TRBJ1-3, with D maybe TRBD2 (6 bases). TRBJ2-2 explains the end of the DNA better; the J call may be wrong. Germline V gives CDR1 SNHLY, CDR2 FYNNEI. There are 14 residues in the CDR3.

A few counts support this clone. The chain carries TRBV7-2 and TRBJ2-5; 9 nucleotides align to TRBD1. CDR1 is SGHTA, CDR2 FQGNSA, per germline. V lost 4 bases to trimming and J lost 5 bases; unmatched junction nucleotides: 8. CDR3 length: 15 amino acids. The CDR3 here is CASSSNRGRGETQYF. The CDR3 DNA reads TGTGCCAGCAGCTCGAACAGGGGGCGGGGTGAGACCCAGTACTTC.

This CDR3 is CASSLGGSRAGELFF. As DNA, the CDR3 is TGTGCCAGCAGTTTGGGCGGGAGTAGAGCCGGGGAGCTGTTTTTT. The chain employs TRBV28 and TRBJ2-2; TRBD2 matches at 7 bases. The CDR3 length is 15 residues. CDR1 is MDHEN and CDR2 is SYDVKM in the germline V gene. Trimming removed 3 bases from V and 6 bases from J; junction bases left unmatched: 7.

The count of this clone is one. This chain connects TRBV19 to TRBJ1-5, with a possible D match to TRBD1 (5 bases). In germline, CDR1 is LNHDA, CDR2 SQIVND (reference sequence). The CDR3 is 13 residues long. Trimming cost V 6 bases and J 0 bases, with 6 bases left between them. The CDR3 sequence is CASRTDSNQPQHF. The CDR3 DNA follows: TGTGCCAGTAGGACAGATAGCAATCAGCCCCAGCATTTT.

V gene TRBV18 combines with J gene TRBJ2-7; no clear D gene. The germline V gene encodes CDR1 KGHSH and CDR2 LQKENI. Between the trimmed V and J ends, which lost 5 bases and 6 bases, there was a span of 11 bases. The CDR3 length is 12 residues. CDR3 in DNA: TGTGCCAGCTCAGCGCTGAAAGGCGAGCAGTACTTC. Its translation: CASSALKGEQYF.

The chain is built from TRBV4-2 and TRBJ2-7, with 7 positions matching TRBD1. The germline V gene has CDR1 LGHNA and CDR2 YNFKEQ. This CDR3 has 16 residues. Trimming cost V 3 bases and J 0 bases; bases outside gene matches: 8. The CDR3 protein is CASSHTPGQTSYEQYF. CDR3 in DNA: TGTGCCAGCAGCCATACCCCGGGACAGACCTCCTACGAGCAGTACTTC.

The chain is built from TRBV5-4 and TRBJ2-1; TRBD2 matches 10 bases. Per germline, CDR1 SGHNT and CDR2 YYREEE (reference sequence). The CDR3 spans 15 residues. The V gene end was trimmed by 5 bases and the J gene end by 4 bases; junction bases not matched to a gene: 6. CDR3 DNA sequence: TGTGCCAGCAGTCCTACTAGCGGGGATTACAATGAGCAGTTCTTC. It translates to CASSPTSGDYNEQFF.

CDR3 sequence: CASSFSTGGVAYEQYF. DNA of the CDR3: TGTGCCAGCAGCTTCTCGACAGGGGGCGTCGCCTACGAGCAGTACTTC. This chain connects TRBV11-2 to TRBJ2-7; 10 bases are a match to TRBD1. The CDR3 loop spans 16 amino acids. Germline CDR1 and CDR2: SGHAT and FQNNGV. With V trimmed by 3 bases and J by 2 bases, 7 bases remained unmatched.

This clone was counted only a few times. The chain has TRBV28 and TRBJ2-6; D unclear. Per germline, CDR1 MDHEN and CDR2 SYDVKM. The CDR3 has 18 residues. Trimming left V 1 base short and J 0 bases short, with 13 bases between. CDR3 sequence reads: CASSLSGTAISGANVLTF. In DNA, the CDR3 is TGTGCCAGCAGTTTATCAGGTACAGCGATCTCTGGGGCCAACGTCCTGACTTTC.

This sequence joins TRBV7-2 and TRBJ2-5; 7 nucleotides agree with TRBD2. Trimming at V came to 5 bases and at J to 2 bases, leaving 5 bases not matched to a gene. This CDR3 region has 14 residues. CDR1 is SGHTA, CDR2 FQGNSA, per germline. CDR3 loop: CASSPRLAQETQYF. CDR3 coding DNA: TGTGCCAGCAGCCCACGACTAGCACAAGAGACCCAGTACTTC.

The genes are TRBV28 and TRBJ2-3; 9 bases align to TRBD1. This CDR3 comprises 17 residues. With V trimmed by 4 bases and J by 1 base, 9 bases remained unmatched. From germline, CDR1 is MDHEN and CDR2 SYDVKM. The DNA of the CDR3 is TGTGCCAGCAGTTCCCCCTGGTGGGACAGGGGCACAGATACGCAGTATTTT. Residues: CASSSPWWDRGTDTQYF.

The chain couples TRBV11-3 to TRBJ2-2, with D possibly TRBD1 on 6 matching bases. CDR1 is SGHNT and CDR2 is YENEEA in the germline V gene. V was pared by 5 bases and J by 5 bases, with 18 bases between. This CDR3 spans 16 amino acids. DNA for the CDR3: TGTGCCAGCAGCGAAGAGGGGTACAGGGATACCGGGGAGCTGTTTTTT. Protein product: CASSEEGYRDTGELFF.

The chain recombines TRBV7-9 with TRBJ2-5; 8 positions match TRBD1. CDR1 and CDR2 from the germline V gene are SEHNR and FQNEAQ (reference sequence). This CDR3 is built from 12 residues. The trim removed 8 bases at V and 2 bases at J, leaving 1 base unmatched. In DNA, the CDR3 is TGTGCCAGCGACAGGGGACAAGAGACCCAGTACTTC. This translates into CASDRGQETQYF.

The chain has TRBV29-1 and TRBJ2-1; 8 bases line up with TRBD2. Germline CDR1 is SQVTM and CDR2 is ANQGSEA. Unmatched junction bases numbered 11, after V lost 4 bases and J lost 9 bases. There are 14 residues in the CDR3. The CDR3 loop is CSVVLTGGPGEQFF. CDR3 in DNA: TGCAGCGTTGTGTTAACGGGAGGGCCAGGTGAGCAGTTCTTC.

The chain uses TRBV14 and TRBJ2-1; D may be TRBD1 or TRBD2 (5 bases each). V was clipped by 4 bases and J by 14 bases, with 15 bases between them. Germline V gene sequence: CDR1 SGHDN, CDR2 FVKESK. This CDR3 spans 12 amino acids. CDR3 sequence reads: CASSPIGTSKFF. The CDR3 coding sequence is TGTGCCAGCAGCCCTATTGGGACCAGTAAGTTCTTC.

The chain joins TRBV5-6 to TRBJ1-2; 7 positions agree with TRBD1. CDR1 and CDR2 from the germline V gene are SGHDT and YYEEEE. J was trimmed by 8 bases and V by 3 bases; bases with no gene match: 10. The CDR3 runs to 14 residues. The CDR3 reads CASSSQDRSSGYTF. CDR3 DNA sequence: TGTGCCAGCAGCTCTCAGGACAGGAGTTCGGGCTACACCTTC.

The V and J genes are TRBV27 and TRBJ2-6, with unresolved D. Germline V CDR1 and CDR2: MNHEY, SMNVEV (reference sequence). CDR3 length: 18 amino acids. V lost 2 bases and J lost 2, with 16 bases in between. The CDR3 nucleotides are TGTGCCAGCAGTTTACGTTTCCTGGGGTTTGCTGGGGCCAACGTCCTGACTTTC. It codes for CASSLRFLGFAGANVLTF.